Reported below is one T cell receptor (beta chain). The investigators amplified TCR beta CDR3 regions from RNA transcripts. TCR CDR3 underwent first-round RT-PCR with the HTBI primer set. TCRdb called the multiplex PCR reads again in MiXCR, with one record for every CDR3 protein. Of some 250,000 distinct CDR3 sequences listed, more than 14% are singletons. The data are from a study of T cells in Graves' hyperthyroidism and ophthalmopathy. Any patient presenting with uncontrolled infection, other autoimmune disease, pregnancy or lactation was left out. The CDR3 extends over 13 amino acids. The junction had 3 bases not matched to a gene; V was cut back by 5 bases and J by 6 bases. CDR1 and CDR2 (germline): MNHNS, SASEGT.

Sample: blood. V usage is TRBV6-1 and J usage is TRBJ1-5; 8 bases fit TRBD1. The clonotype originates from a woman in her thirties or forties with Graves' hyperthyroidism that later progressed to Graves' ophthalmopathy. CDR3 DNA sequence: TGTGCCAGCAGTACAGGGGGGAGTCAGCCCCAGCATTTT. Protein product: CASSTGGSQPQHF.